This T cell receptor beta chain was obtained from a study of blood T cell repertoires in COVID-19. The table lists this clone with a count of one. The sample carries other DNA sequences with the same CDR3. The study assigned cohorts using participant-reported clinical history. The CDR3 is 12 residues long. Between the trimmed V and J ends, which lost 3 bases and 4 bases, there was a span of 7 bases. From germline, CDR1 is GTSNPN and CDR2 SVGIG (reference sequence). TCRdb's table, derived via immunoSEQ multiplex PCR, lists solely in-frame clones and lacks some. The sample has 260,000 or so clones, around 90% seen once.

Sequencing was performed on PBMCs or T cells enriched from blood (not recorded which). The sequence was collected from a young woman with acute COVID-19. The J gene is TRBJ1-5, the V gene TRBV30, with a tentative D call TRBD1 (5 bases). DNA of the CDR3: TGTGCCTGGAGCGGGGGAAATCAGCCCCAGCATTTT. As protein: CAWSGGNQPQHF.